Presented here are 21 T cell receptor beta chains from one specimen sequenced in a study of OX40 agonist ivuxolimab in advanced cancers. Only in-frame clones appear in the TCRdb table, and some are missing; sequencing was by immunoSEQ multiplex PCR. The sample has tens of thousands of clones, over 75% seen once. The specimen comprised CD4+ or CD8+ T cells sorted from blood, sampled in a trial of the OX40 agonist ivuxolimab. Every receptor here comes from an adult with an advanced solid tumor such as melanoma, head and neck, liver or kidney cancer.

V and J are TRBV19 and TRBJ1-5; possibly TRBD1 for D (6 bases). The CDR3 consists of 17 residues. The ends were cut back, 5 bases at V and 5 bases at J, with 22 bases in the middle. Germline V gene data show CDR1 as LNHDA and CDR2 as SQIVND (reference sequence). The CDR3 DNA sequence: TGTGCCAGTAGTCCCTCCTTTACAGGGAGGATGTATCAGCCCCAGCATTTT. It codes for CASSPSFTGRMYQPQHF. Together with reference TRBV19 and TRBJ1-5, the CDR3 gives the full variable domain: DGGITQSPKYLFRKEGQNVTLSCEQNLNHDAMYWYRQDPGQGLRLIYYSQIVNDFQKGDIAEGYSVSREKKESFPLTVTSAQKNPTAFYLCASSPSFTGRMYQPQHFGDGTRLSIL.

The CDR3 coding sequence is TGCGCCAGCAGCGTGGGTCCTTCAGAGGAAAAACTGTTTTTT. Translating gives CASSVGPSEEKLFF. The chain joins TRBV5-1 to TRBJ1-4; D gene uncertain. The germline V gene encodes CDR1 SGHRS and CDR2 YFSETQ. Trimming took 4 bases from V and 8 from J, leaving 15 bases between them. The CDR3 loop spans 14 amino acids.

This clone showed up just a few times. V and J are TRBV6-6 and TRBJ2-7; 10 bases map to TRBD2. CDR3 length: 15 residues. Germline-derived CDR1 and CDR2 are MNHNY and SVGAGI (reference sequence). J gave up 5 bases and V 2 bases, and 6 bases lay outside the gene matches. The CDR3 is CASSYGLAGEDEQYF. Here the CDR3 DNA reads TGTGCCAGCAGTTACGGCCTAGCGGGAGAGGACGAGCAGTACTTC.

This sequence joins TRBV7-2 and TRBJ2-1; 12 bases align to TRBD2. This CDR3 is built from 14 residues. CDR1 SGHTA and CDR2 FQGNSA come from the germline V gene. V lost 4 bases and J lost 15; bases outside the gene matches: 10. The CDR3 protein is CASSYRELAGGGFF. In nucleotides, the CDR3 is TGTGCCAGCAGCTATAGGGAGCTAGCGGGAGGGGGGTTCTTC. The whole variable domain, remainder taken from reference TRBV7-2 and TRBJ2-1, is GAGVSQSPSNKVTEKGKDVELRCDPISGHTALYWYRQSLGQGLEFLIYFQGNSAPDKSGLPSDRFSAERTGGSVSTLTIQRTQQEDSAVYLCASSYRELAGGGFFGPGTRLTVL.

The chain couples TRBV7-3 to TRBJ2-1; perhaps TRBD1 as D (6 bases). The V gene lost 5 bases and the J gene lost 10 bases, with 12 bases spanning the gap. CDR3 size: 12 residues. CDR1 is SGHTA, CDR2 FQGTGA, per germline. CDR3: CASSTITGEQFF. CDR3 DNA sequence: TGTGCCAGCAGCACAATCACAGGGGAGCAGTTCTTC.

CDR3 sequence: CASSLSSYNEQFF. DNA for the CDR3: TGTGCCAGCAGCTTAAGTTCCTACAATGAGCAGTTCTTC. This chain uses TRBV7-3 with TRBJ2-1; D is ambiguous. This CDR3 spans 13 amino acids. The germline V and J ends were trimmed by 1 base and 1 base, with 2 bases remaining between them. CDR1 is SGHTA, CDR2 FQGTGA, per germline.

Worth noting for this clone: Different DNA sequences within this sample yield the same CDR3. The chain carries TRBV19 and TRBJ2-7; TRBD2 matches 10 bases. J lost 2 bases, V lost 3 bases, and 1 base had no gene match. The germline V gene has CDR1 LNHDA and CDR2 SQIVND (reference sequence). The CDR3 extends over 14 amino acids. In nucleotides, the CDR3 is TGTGCCAGTAGTATCAGCGGGAGGGCCTACGAGCAGTACTTC. It specifies CASSISGRAYEQYF. Full variable domain (missing parts from reference TRBV19 and TRBJ2-7): DGGITQSPKYLFRKEGQNVTLSCEQNLNHDAMYWYRQDPGQGLRLIYYSQIVNDFQKGDIAEGYSVSREKKESFPLTVTSAQKNPTAFYLCASSISGRAYEQYFGPGTRLTVT.

The chain employs TRBV27 and TRBJ2-1; D possibly corresponds to TRBD1 (5 bases). V was cut by 6 bases and J by 0 bases, with 12 bases left in between. This CDR3 region has 15 residues. In germline, CDR1 is MNHEY, CDR2 SMNVEV (reference sequence). The CDR3 nucleotides read TGTGCCAGCAGCATCTACGACAGCTCCTACAATGAGCAGTTCTTC. This encodes CASSIYDSSYNEQFF.

The J gene is TRBJ2-3, the V gene TRBV9; a possible D gene is TRBD2 (6 bases). V shed 3 bases and J shed 0 bases, with 11 bases lying between them. Germline V CDR1 and CDR2: SGDLS, YYNGEE. The CDR3 runs to 15 residues. The DNA of the CDR3 is TGTGCCAGCAGCGCCGCCGGGACTAGCACAGATACGCAGTATTTT. Translation gives CASSAAGTSTDTQYF.

CDR3 sequence reads: CATSRDRTNTGELFF. The CDR3 DNA reads TGTGCCACCAGCAGAGACAGGACGAACACCGGGGAGCTGTTTTTT. The J gene is TRBJ2-2, the V gene TRBV15, with D unclear. Germline V gene data show CDR1 as LNHNV and CDR2 as YYDKDF (reference sequence). The CDR3 extends over 15 amino acids. Trimming cost V 0 bases and J 0 bases, with 5 bases left between them.

The chain employs TRBV6-6 and TRBJ1-1; tentative D call: TRBD1 (6 bases). V lost 0 bases and J lost 1, with 9 bases in between. Germline CDR1 MNHNY, CDR2 SVGAGI (reference sequence). The CDR3 sequence is 15 residues long. The CDR3 is CASSYSGTPNTEAFF. Here the CDR3 DNA reads TGTGCCAGCAGTTACTCCGGGACACCGAACACTGAAGCTTTCTTT.

The chain employs TRBV30 and TRBJ1-6; D possibly corresponds to TRBD1 (6 bases). V lost 4 bases and J lost 6, with 16 bases in between. The CDR3 spans 15 residues. In germline, CDR1 is GTSNPN, CDR2 SVGIG (reference sequence). Here the CDR3 reads CAWTTPGQTNSPLHF. The CDR3 bases are TGTGCCTGGACGACCCCCGGACAGACTAATTCACCCCTCCACTTT. Filled out from reference TRBV30 and TRBJ1-6, the complete variable domain reads SQTIHQWPATLVQPVGSPLSLECTVEGTSNPNLYWYRQAAGRGLQLLFYSVGIGQISSEVPQNLSASRPQDRQFILSSKKLLLSDSGFYLCAWTTPGQTNSPLHFGNGTRLTVT.

The V call is TRBV9, the J call TRBJ2-2; D possibly matches TRBD1 or TRBD2 (5 bases each). The CDR3 has 12 residues. The ends were cut back, 2 bases at V and 10 bases at J, with 9 bases in the middle. Germline V gene data show CDR1 as SGDLS and CDR2 as YYNGEE. DNA of the CDR3: TGTGCCAGCAGCGTTCTAGGGACGGAGCTGTTTTTT. Translating gives CASSVLGTELFF.

The gene calls are TRBV27 and TRBJ1-2; 8 nucleotides agree with TRBD1. V shed 0 bases, J shed 4 bases, and the junction held 7 bases outside the gene matches. Germline V gives CDR1 MNHEY, CDR2 SMNVEV (reference sequence). This CDR3 has 16 residues. In DNA form, the CDR3 reads TGTGCCAGCAGTTTATCCGGGACAGGTGGCCGCTATGGCTACACCTTC. This codes for CASSLSGTGGRYGYTF.

The CDR3 here is CASSLRAANTGELFF. CDR3 in DNA: TGCGCCAGCAGCCTAAGGGCCGCGAACACCGGGGAGCTGTTTTTT. The gene calls are TRBV5-1 and TRBJ2-2; D is ambiguous. CDR3 length: 15 residues. V was trimmed by 4 bases and J by 0 bases, leaving 10 bases between them. Germline assignment: CDR1 SGHRS and CDR2 YFSETQ.

The chain combines TRBV13 with TRBJ2-5; D might be TRBD2 (6 bases). Trimming cost V 1 base and J 4 bases, with 13 bases left between them. The CDR3 consists of 15 residues. Looked up from germline, CDR1 is PRHDT and CDR2 is FYEKMQ (reference sequence). The CDR3 DNA reads as TGTGCCAGCAGCTTAGTTTCGGGAGTCGGAGAGACCCAGTACTTC. Its protein product is CASSLVSGVGETQYF. The full variable domain, in which reference TRBV13 and TRBJ2-5 provide the parts outside the CDR3, is AAGVIQSPRHLIKEKRETATLKCYPIPRHDTVYWYQQGPGQDPQFLISFYEKMQSDKGSIPDRFSAQQFSDYHSELNMSSLELGDSALYFCASSLVSGVGETQYFGPGTRLLVL.

The chain couples TRBV19 to TRBJ2-6; 9 nucleotides align to TRBD1. CDR3 length: 18 residues. The germline V gene encodes CDR1 LNHDA and CDR2 SQIVND (reference sequence). V shed 4 bases, J shed 0 bases, and the junction held 7 bases outside the gene matches. CDR3 bases: TGTGCCAGTAGTAAGAACAGGGGGCTGGGCTCTGGGGCCAACGTCCTGACTTTC. Encoded protein: CASSKNRGLGSGANVLTF.

This chain connects TRBV4-1 to TRBJ2-1, with TRBD2 matching 9 bases. CDR3 length: 16 amino acids. From germline, CDR1 is MGHRA and CDR2 YSYEKL. V lost 1 base to trimming and J lost 8 bases; unmatched junction nucleotides: 9. Here the CDR3 reads CASSQVNMGLADEQFF. For the CDR3, the DNA is TGCGCCAGCAGCCAAGTCAATATGGGACTAGCAGATGAGCAGTTCTTC.

The chain employs TRBV7-6 and TRBJ2-7, with TRBD2 matching 8 bases. The CDR3 covers 16 residues. V was clipped by 5 bases and J by 5 bases; unmatched bases: 14. Germline values: CDR1 SGHVS, CDR2 FNYEAQ. The CDR3 loop reads CASSDPLGSGKNEQYF. For the CDR3, the DNA is TGTGCCAGCAGCGACCCCTTGGGTAGCGGGAAGAACGAGCAGTACTTC.

This chain joins TRBV12-5 and TRBJ2-3, with D uncertain. CDR1 is LGHNT, CDR2 FRNRAP, per germline. Trimming pared 5 bases from V and 3 bases from J, leaving 18 bases between. The CDR3 runs to 16 residues. The CDR3 protein is CASGPRFSEKTDTQYF. In DNA form, the CDR3 reads TGTGCTAGTGGTCCCCGTTTTTCCGAGAAGACAGATACGCAGTATTTT.

This clone was detected only once. This chain uses TRBV30 with TRBJ1-5, with D tentatively TRBD1 (6 bases). V was clipped by 3 bases and J by 2 bases, with 14 bases between them. The CDR3 spans 15 residues. Germline values: CDR1 GTSNPN, CDR2 SVGIG (reference sequence). CDR3 DNA: TGTGCCTGGAGCGCGGGGGGCTGGGGCAATCAGCCCCAGCATTTT. The encoded protein is CAWSAGGWGNQPQHF. The entire variable domain, with the rest obtained from reference TRBV30 and TRBJ1-5, is as follows: SQTIHQWPATLVQPVGSPLSLECTVEGTSNPNLYWYRQAAGRGLQLLFYSVGIGQISSEVPQNLSASRPQDRQFILSSKKLLLSDSGFYLCAWSAGGWGNQPQHFGDGTRLSIL.